This T cell receptor beta chain was observed in a study of cytomegalovirus exposure and HLA in healthy donors. The PCR made use of 60 Vbeta and 13 Jbeta primers. Using immunoSEQ multiplex PCR, the repertoire was profiled, and TCRdb retains in-frame clones only, with some absent. The table records about 180,000 clones, about four fifths of them present only once. Trimming took 0 bases from V and 0 from J, leaving 11 bases between them. Germline values: CDR1 SGHRS, CDR2 YFSETQ. The CDR3 is 16 amino acids. This chain joins TRBV5-1 and TRBJ2-3; D may be TRBD2 (6 bases). The sequenced sample consisted of PBMCs. The receptor's source is a woman aged 30 to 39 in good health and CMV-seronegative. CDR3 protein: CASSLVGGASTDTQYF. For the CDR3, the DNA is TGCGCCAGCAGCTTGGTCGGGGGAGCTAGCACAGATACGCAGTATTTT. Full variable domain (outside the CDR3, taken from reference TRBV5-1 and TRBJ2-3): KAGVTQTPRYLIKTRGQQVTLSCSPISGHRSVSWYQQTPGQGLQFLFEYFSETQRNKGNFPGRFSGRQFSNSRSEMNVSTLELGDSALYLCASSLVGGASTDTQYFGPGTRLTVL.